This T cell receptor beta chain was captured in a study of blood T cell repertoires in COVID-19 (dated by TCRdb to between 2020 and 2021). A note on the overall study: The collaborator samples originated in the United States, Italy and Spain and spanned the acute and convalescent phases of COVID-19. The prospective study material was composed of cDNA or gDNA derived from T cells, B-cell-depleted T cells, or PBMCs. Subjects who had been exposed to COVID-19, were actively infected with it, or had recovered from it provided the deeply sampled blood TCRbeta repertoires that made up the dataset. The repertoires were released in a freely available public database meant as a resource for research on the immune response to SARS-CoV-2. Samples were obtained from the ongoing ImmuneRACE study (first 160 participants) and from some 1,300 subjects provided by 6 global collaborators. Sample metadata almost always included a de-identified subject ID, COVID-19 status, age in years and sex. Where HLA class I and class II types were available, the types were taken from metadata supplied by the sample provider, not from assay-based typing.

Study-level results and caveats: How much clinical and demographic metadata was included differed by source and by participant, and the metadata was provided uncurated.

The germline V gene (reference sequence) provides CDR1 SEHNR and CDR2 FQNEAQ. Trimming leaves V shorter by 1 base and J shorter by 4 bases, with the junction holding 10 bases beyond the gene matches. Its CDR3 holds 17 amino acids, cysteine through phenylalanine. Only the CDR3 DNA is retained, 51 bases long and in frame from the first base. The immunoSEQ Assay, a bias-controlled multiplex PCR, was used to amplify TCRbeta CDR3 regions from genomic DNA. Per the source publication's procedure: Nucleated cell counts per sample were estimated from amplification of reference gene primers within the assay. Sequence reads were collapsed and filtered to measure the absolute abundance of every unique TCRbeta CDR3 rearrangement. For each sample, productive Simpson clonality was calculated as the square root of Simpson's diversity index across productive rearrangements. The immuneACCESS repertoire file appears here via TCRdb, limited to in-frame rearrangements. These files lack a portion of the clones; in checked studies, under half of the deficit traces to unresolved V genes, and the cause of the others is not known. For V, J and clone size, that table is used; D and trimming come from the DNA. The sample table holds over 150,000 clones, of which under 85% were seen once. Clones ranked in the top ten supply roughly 7% of the sample.

Each collaborating institution followed its own protocols to collect whole blood in K2EDTA tubes. For TCRbeta analysis, collaborators shipped samples as frozen whole blood, isolated PBMCs, or DNA extracted from either of those sample types. Points on this clone: The antigen it recognizes is unknown. No qualities accompany the bases; no much larger clone lies one base away.

The chain uses TRBV7-9 and TRBJ1-2, with TRBD1 matching 9 junction bases. The origin of this receptor is a human donor in a cohort sampled during active COVID-19. The source material was peripheral blood. CDR3 reads: CASSLGRLGQGTYGYTF. Read as DNA, the sequence is TGTGCCAGCAGCTTAGGGAGATTGGGACAGGGAACCTATGGCTACACCTTC.